This T cell receptor (beta chain) was identified during a study of response to subunit inactivated influenza vaccine (dated by TCRdb to between 2018 and 2020). For the study in its entirety: To follow how T cells responded to a trivalent subunit inactivated influenza vaccine, the researchers relied on deep quantitative profiling of the T cell receptor repertoire. The investigation overall reported the following: According to the authors, only a limited number of new T cells may be recruited by each seasonal influenza vaccination.

Libraries came from RT-PCR. Sequencing was performed on an Illumina HiSeq 2500. Clones were called with MiXCR by TCRdb after fastp trimmed the public reads at Q25, and only in-frame beta chains were retained. Each entry is one CDR3 protein sequence, shown with its most common DNA and genes. Counted in this sample were roughly 700,000 distinct CDR3 sequences; 11% to 15% of them appeared once. Jointly, the top ten make up less than 7% of the sample. Concerning this clonotype: The target of this receptor is not known. No much larger clone is present one base from it, and per-base qualities are unavailable.

Per the germline V gene (reference sequence), SEHNR is the CDR1 and FQNEAQ is the CDR2. Relative to germline, V is missing 5 bases and J is missing 9 bases, with 16 bases of the junction outside any gene match. The CDR3 spans 16 residues, from the cysteine through the phenylalanine. Kept here is only the CDR3 DNA, which spans 48 bases and is read in frame from base 1. Recombination connected TRBV7-9 to TRBJ2-5; TRBD1 agrees with 9 junctional bases. This TCR derives from a man aged 50 to 60 who received an inactivated influenza vaccine. Donor details come from another sample of the same person, matched by shared clones. The sequenced sample was PBMCs from blood, obtained around 14 days before vaccination. The CDR3 here reads CASSAQGQGGPFAQYF. The nucleotide sequence is TGTGCCAGCAGCGCACAGGGACAGGGCGGGCCCTTCGCCCAGTACTTC.